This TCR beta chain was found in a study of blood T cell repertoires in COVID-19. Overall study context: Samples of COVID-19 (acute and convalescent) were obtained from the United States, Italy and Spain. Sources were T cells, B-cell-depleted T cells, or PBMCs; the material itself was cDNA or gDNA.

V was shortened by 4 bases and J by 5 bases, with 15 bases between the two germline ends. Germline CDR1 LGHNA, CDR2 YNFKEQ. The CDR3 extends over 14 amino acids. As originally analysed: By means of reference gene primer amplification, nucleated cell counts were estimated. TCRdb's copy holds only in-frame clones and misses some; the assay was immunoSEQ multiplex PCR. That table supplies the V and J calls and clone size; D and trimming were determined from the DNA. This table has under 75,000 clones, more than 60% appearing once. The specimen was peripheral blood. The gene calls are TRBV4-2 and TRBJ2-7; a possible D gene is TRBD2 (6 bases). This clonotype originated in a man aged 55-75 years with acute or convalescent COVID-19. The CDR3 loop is CASSPGPGEDEQYF. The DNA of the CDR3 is TGTGCCAGCAGCCCCGGGCCGGGGGAAGACGAGCAGTACTTC.